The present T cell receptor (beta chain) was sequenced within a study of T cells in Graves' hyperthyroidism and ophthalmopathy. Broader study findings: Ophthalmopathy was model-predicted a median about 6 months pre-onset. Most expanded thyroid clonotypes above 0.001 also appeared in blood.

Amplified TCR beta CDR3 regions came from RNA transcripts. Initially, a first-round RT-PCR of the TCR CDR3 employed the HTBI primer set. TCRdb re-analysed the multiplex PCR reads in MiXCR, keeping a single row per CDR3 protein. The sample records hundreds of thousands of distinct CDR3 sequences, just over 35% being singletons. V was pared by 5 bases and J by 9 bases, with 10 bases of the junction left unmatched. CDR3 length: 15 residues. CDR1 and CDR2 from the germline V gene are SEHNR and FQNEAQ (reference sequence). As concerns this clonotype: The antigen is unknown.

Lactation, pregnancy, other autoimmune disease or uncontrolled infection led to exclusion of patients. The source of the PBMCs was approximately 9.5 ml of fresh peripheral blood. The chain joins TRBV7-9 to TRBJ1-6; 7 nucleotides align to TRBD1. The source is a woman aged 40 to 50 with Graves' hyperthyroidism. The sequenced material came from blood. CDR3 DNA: TGTGCCAGCAGCCCAGAGACAGGGTTCGGTTCACCCCTCCACTTT. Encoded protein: CASSPETGFGSPLHF.